A selection of T cell receptor beta chains follows, all from one sample in a study of PD-1 blockade in classical Hodgkin lymphoma. Clones were sequenced by immunoSEQ multiplex PCR, and TCRdb holds only the in-frame ones, with some missing. The sample contains roughly 96,000 clones, 93% of which appear only once. Material: peripheral blood mononuclear cells (PBMCs), obtained before the fourth cycle of nivolumab. These receptors were taken from a human donor with classical Hodgkin lymphoma. CDR3s include the opening cysteine and the closing phenylalanine or tryptophan. D genes are given only for firm matches. Not every row has a clone size; where given, it reads once, few, many or a size class.

j_call: TRBJ1-4
clone_size: once
d_call: NA
v_call: TRBV4-1
cdr3_aa: CASSQDRASGPNEKLFF
cdr3_nt: TGCGCCAGCAGCCAAGATCGGGCGAGTGGGCCTAATGAAAAACTGTTTTTT

j_call: TRBJ1-5
clone_size: NA
d_call: TRBD1
v_call: TRBV6-1
cdr3_aa: CASKGGGYSNQPQHF
cdr3_nt: TGTGCCAGCAAAGGGGGCGGTTATAGCAATCAGCCCCAGCATTTT

j_call: TRBJ1-4
clone_size: NA
d_call: NA
v_call: TRBV27
cdr3_aa: CASSGFGPATNEKLFF
cdr3_nt: TGTGCCAGCAGCGGTTTCGGGCCAGCAACTAATGAAAAACTGTTTTTT

j_call: TRBJ1-2
clone_size: NA
d_call: NA
v_call: TRBV6-1
cdr3_aa: CASSELDRGYTF
cdr3_nt: TGTGCCAGCTCAGAATTGGACCGAGGCTACACCTTC

j_call: TRBJ2-7
clone_size: NA
d_call: NA
v_call: TRBV20-1
cdr3_aa: CSASGDGEQYF
cdr3_nt: TGCAGTGCCTCGGGGGACGGGGAGCAGTACTTC

j_call: TRBJ1-1
clone_size: NA
d_call: NA
v_call: TRBV25-1
cdr3_aa: CASSEYVAGTEAFF
cdr3_nt: TGTGCCAGCAGTGAATATGTGGCAGGCACTGAAGCTTTCTTT

j_call: TRBJ2-3
clone_size: NA
d_call: NA
v_call: TRBV27
cdr3_aa: CASSLSSPITDTQYF
cdr3_nt: TGTGCCAGCAGTTTGAGTAGCCCTATCACAGATACGCAGTATTTT

j_call: TRBJ2-5
clone_size: NA
d_call: TRBD2
v_call: TRBV11-2
cdr3_aa: CASSSPGGGQETQYF
cdr3_nt: TGTGCCAGCAGCTCCCCGGGCGGGGGTCAAGAGACCCAGTACTTC

j_call: TRBJ1-2
clone_size: NA
d_call: TRBD1
v_call: TRBV28
cdr3_aa: CASRVQGRHYGYTF
cdr3_nt: TGTGCCAGCAGGGTACAGGGGCGACACTATGGCTACACCTTC

j_call: TRBJ2-1
clone_size: NA
d_call: NA
v_call: TRBV7-2
cdr3_aa: CASSKDINNEQFF
cdr3_nt: TGTGCCAGCAGCAAGGACATAAACAATGAGCAGTTCTTC

j_call: TRBJ2-1
clone_size: once
d_call: NA
v_call: TRBV6-6
cdr3_aa: CASSYFFGTDDEQFF
cdr3_nt: TGTGCCAGCAGTTACTTTTTCGGTACCGATGATGAGCAGTTCTTC

j_call: TRBJ1-2
clone_size: once
d_call: NA
v_call: TRBV9
cdr3_aa: CASSAASYGYTF
cdr3_nt: TGTGCCAGCAGCGCAGCGAGCTATGGCTACACCTTC

j_call: TRBJ2-7
clone_size: NA
d_call: TRBD2
v_call: TRBV28
cdr3_aa: CASQTLQRGSYEQYF
cdr3_nt: TGTGCCAGCCAGACTTTACAGCGGGGGTCCTACGAGCAGTACTTC

j_call: TRBJ2-7
clone_size: NA
d_call: NA
v_call: TRBV30
cdr3_aa: CAWSQPGSGLTYEQYF
cdr3_nt: TGTGCCTGGAGCCAACCCGGGTCGGGCCTTACCTACGAGCAGTACTTC

j_call: TRBJ2-4
clone_size: once
d_call: NA
v_call: TRBV18
cdr3_aa: CASSPGVTKNIQYF
cdr3_nt: TGTGCCAGCTCACCGGGGGTTACCAAAAACATTCAGTACTTC

j_call: TRBJ2-1
clone_size: NA
d_call: NA
v_call: TRBV7-9
cdr3_aa: CASSLIPNGHNEQFF
cdr3_nt: TGTGCCAGCAGCTTAATCCCGAACGGCCACAATGAGCAGTTCTTC

j_call: TRBJ2-3
clone_size: once
d_call: NA
v_call: TRBV7-8
cdr3_aa: CASSLRVSLFTQYF
cdr3_nt: TGTGCCAGCAGCTTACGGGTCTCACTTTTTACGCAGTATTTT

j_call: TRBJ2-7
clone_size: once
d_call: NA
v_call: TRBV7-3
cdr3_aa: CASSFMAGSSYEQYF
cdr3_nt: TGTGCCAGCAGCTTTATGGCGGGATCATCCTACGAGCAGTACTTC

j_call: TRBJ2-3
clone_size: once
d_call: TRBD2
v_call: TRBV9
cdr3_aa: CASSVRTSGNTDTQYF
cdr3_nt: TGTGCCAGCAGCGTCCGGACTAGCGGGAATACAGATACGCAGTATTTT

j_call: TRBJ2-7
clone_size: NA
d_call: TRBD2
v_call: TRBV11-2
cdr3_aa: CASSLAGGPYEQYF
cdr3_nt: TGTGCCAGCAGCTTAGCGGGAGGGCCCTACGAGCAGTACTTC

j_call: TRBJ2-3
clone_size: NA
d_call: TRBD2
v_call: TRBV7-6
cdr3_aa: CASSLAPAGGTDTQYF
cdr3_nt: TGTGCCAGCAGCTTAGCCCCAGCGGGAGGAACAGATACGCAGTATTTT

j_call: TRBJ2-7
clone_size: NA
d_call: TRBD1
v_call: TRBV5-4
cdr3_aa: CASSGTGGRSYEQYF
cdr3_nt: TGTGCCAGCAGCGGAACAGGGGGTCGAAGCTACGAGCAGTACTTC

j_call: TRBJ2-7
clone_size: NA
d_call: TRBD2
v_call: TRBV5-6
cdr3_aa: CASSPGGRGLPLRQYF
cdr3_nt: TGTGCCAGCAGCCCCGGGGGGAGGGGCTTACCCTTAAGGCAGTACTTC